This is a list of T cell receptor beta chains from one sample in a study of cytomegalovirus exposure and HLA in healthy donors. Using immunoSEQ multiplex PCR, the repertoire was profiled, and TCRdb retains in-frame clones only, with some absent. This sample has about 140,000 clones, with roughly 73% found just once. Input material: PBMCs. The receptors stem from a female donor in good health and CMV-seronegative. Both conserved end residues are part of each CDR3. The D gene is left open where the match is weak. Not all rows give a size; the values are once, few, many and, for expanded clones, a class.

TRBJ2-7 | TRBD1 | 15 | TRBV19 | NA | TGTGCCAGTAGTGCCTACCGGGACAGCAACTACGAGCAGTACTTC | CASSAYRDSNYEQYF
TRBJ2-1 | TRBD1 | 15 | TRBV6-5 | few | TGTGCCAGCAGTTACGACAGGGCGTCCTACAATGAGCAGTTCTTC | CASSYDRASYNEQFF
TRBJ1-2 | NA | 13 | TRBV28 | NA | TGTGCCAGCAGTTTTAGGTCTGGGGCTGGCTACACCTTC | CASSFRSGAGYTF
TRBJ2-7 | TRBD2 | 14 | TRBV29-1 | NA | TGCAGCAATAGCGGGGGGAGTTCAAACTGCGAGCAGTACTTC | CSNSGGSSNCEQYF
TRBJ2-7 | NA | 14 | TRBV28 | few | TGTGCCAGCAGGTTAGGGCATGCCTACTACGAGCAGTACTTC | CASRLGHAYYEQYF
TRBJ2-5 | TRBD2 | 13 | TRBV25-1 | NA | TGTGCCAGCAGTCCCCCTGGGGGAGGGGCCCAGTACTTC | CASSPPGGGAQYF
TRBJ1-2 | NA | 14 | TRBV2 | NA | TGTGCCAGCAGCCTGGCAGTATTGGACTATGGCTACACCTTC | CASSLAVLDYGYTF
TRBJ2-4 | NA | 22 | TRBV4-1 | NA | TGCGCCAGCAGCCAAGAGGGGGGAACTCCGGCAGGGGGGTCGCTAGCCAAAAACATTCAGTACTTC | CASSQEGGTPAGGSLAKNIQYF
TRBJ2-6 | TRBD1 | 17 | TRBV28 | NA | TGTGCCAGCATCTCCGGGACAGTGATATCTGGGGCCAACGTCCTGACTTTC | CASISGTVISGANVLTF
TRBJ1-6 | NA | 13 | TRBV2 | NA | TGTGCCACCGACGGGGGTATTTACTCACCCCTCCACTTT | CATDGGIYSPLHF
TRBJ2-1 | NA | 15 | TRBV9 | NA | TGTGCCAGCAGCGTAGGATCAGGAAACTACAATGAGCAGTTCTTC | CASSVGSGNYNEQFF
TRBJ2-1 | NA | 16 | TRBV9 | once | TGTGCCAGCAGCTCACGCCTCAGGACATCTAACAATGAGCAGTTCTTC | CASSSRLRTSNNEQFF
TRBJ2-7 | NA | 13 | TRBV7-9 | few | TGTGCCAGCAGGGCACAGAGCTCCTACGAGCAGTACTTC | CASRAQSSYEQYF
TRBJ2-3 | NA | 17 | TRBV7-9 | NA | TGTTCCAGCAGCCAAGACAGGGACTTATTCAACACAGATACGCAGTATTTT | CSSSQDRDLFNTDTQYF
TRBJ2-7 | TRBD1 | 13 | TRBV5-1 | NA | TGCGCCAGCAGCCCCCGGACAGGTACCGAGCAGTACTTC | CASSPRTGTEQYF
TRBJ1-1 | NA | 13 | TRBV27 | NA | TGTGCCAGCAGTGGGGAGGGGTCCACTGAAGCTTTCTTT | CASSGEGSTEAFF
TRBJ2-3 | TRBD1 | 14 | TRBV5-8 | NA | TGTGCCAGCAGCTTTAACAGGGGTAGGGATACGCAGTATTTT | CASSFNRGRDTQYF
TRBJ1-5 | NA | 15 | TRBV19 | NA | TGTGCCAGTAGTCCCTTTGGAGTTAGCAATCAGCCCCAGCATTTT | CASSPFGVSNQPQHF
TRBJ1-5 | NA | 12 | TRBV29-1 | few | TGCAGCGCCCTATTTGGGGCCCAGCCCCAGCATTTT | CSALFGAQPQHF
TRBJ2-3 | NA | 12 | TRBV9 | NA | TGTGCCAGCAGCGTAGATAGAGATACGCAGTATTTT | CASSVDRDTQYF
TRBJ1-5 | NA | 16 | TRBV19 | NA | TGTGCCAGTAGAGGGATGGGACTCGGTAGCAATCAGCCCCAGCATTTT | CASRGMGLGSNQPQHF
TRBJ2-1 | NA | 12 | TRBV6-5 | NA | TGTGCCAGCAGTTACGGCGGGAATGAGCAGTTCTTC | CASSYGGNEQFF
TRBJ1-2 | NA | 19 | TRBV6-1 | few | TGTGCCAGCAGTGAAGAAAGGGAGGACCCCAGCTCCGCTAACTATGGCTACACCTTC | CASSEEREDPSSANYGYTF
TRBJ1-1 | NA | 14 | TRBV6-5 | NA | TGTGCCAGCCCGAGGGGGGGCTCGAACACTGAAGCTTTCTTT | CASPRGGSNTEAFF
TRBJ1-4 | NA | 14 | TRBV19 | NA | TGTGCCAGTAGTACAGGAGGAACTAATGAAAAACTGTTTTTT | CASSTGGTNEKLFF
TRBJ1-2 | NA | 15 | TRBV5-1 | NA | TGCGCCAGCAGCTTGGGGCGTGACTCTAACTATGGCTACACCTTC | CASSLGRDSNYGYTF
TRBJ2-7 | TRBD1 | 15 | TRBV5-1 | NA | TGCGCCAGCAGTGGTTTAGGGGGACAGCCCTACGAGCAGTACTTC | CASSGLGGQPYEQYF
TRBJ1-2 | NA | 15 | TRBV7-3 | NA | TGTGCCAGCAGCTTAACGCGCGAACAGATCTATGGCTACACCTTC | CASSLTREQIYGYTF
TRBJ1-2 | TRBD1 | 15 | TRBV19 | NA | TGTGCCAGTAGCCCGGCTAGGGCAGGGGGTGATGGCTACACCTTC | CASSPARAGGDGYTF